This entry is about one TCR beta chain. This record comes from a study of blood T cell repertoires in COVID-19. Looking at the study overall: T cells, B-cell-depleted T cells, or PBMCs supplied cDNA or gDNA.

The method was immunoSEQ multiplex PCR; TCRdb's version includes in-frame clones alone and lacks a portion of them. In the table there are roughly 180,000 clones, over 75% of which are singletons. The sequence was obtained from a woman aged 40 to 50 with acute COVID-19. Sequenced material: PBMCs or T cells enriched from blood (not recorded which).

DNA of the CDR3: TGCAGCGCTAGGACTAGCGGGGCACCCCGCGATACGCAGTATTTT. Translated: CSARTSGAPRDTQYF. The rearrangement joins TRBV29-1 to TRBJ2-3; 12 bases are shared with TRBD2. Trimming at V came to 7 bases and at J to 6 bases, leaving 11 bases not matched to a gene. CDR3 size: 15 residues. Per germline, CDR1 SQVTM and CDR2 ANQGSEA.